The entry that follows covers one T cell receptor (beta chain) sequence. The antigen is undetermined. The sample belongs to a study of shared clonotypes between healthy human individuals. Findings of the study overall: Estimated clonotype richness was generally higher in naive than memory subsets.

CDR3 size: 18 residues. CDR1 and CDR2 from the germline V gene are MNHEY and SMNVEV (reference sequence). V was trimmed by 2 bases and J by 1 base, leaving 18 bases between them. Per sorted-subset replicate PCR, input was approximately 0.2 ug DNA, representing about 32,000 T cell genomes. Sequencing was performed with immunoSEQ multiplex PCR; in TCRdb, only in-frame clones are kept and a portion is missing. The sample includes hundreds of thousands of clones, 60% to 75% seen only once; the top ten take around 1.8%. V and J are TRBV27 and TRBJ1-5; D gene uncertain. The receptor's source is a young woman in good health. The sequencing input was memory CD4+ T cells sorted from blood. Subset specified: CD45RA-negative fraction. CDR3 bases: TGTGCCAGCAGTTTAACCTTCGGGTCCGGCTGGAGCAATCAGCCCCAGCATTTT. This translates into CASSLTFGSGWSNQPQHF.